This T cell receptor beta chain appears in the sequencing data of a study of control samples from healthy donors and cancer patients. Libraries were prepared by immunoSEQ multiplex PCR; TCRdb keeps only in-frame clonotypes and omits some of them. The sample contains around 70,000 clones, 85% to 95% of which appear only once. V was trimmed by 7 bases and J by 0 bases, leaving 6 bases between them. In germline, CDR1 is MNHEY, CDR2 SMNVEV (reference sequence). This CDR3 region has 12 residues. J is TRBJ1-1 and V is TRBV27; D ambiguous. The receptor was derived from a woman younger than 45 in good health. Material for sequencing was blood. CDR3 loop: CASKGLNTEAFF. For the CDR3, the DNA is TGTGCCAGCAAAGGGCTGAACACTGAAGCTTTCTTT.